The rows below give T cell receptor beta chains drawn from one sample of a study of T cells after posttransplantation cyclophosphamide. Data came from immunoSEQ multiplex PCR; TCRdb stores just in-frame clones and leaves some out. This sample has over 10,000 clones, each found more than once. Source: PBMCs, taken after allogeneic stem cell transplant with posttransplant cyclophosphamide. These receptors originate from a female patient between 35 and 55 years old who received an allogeneic stem cell transplant from an unrelated donor, was CMV-positive, and had acute GVHD only. These T cells may partly come from the graft donor. The CDR3 runs from the conserved cysteine through the conserved F or W. Each record gives: clone size, J gene, V gene, D gene, CDR3 DNA, CDR3 protein. The D gene is left open where the match is weak. Only part of the rows carry a size: once, few, many, or a class if the clone is expanded.

clone size: many; J gene: TRBJ1-2; V gene: TRBV19; D gene: NA; CDR3 DNA: TGTGCCAGTAGTAAGACGACAGGACTAGGGGGCTACACCTTC; CDR3 protein: CASSKTTGLGGYTF
clone size: NA; J gene: TRBJ2-3; V gene: TRBV5-1; D gene: TRBD2; CDR3 DNA: TGCGCCAGCAGCTTTTGGGGAGGGGTAAACACAGATACGCAGTATTTT; CDR3 protein: CASSFWGGVNTDTQYF
clone size: NA; J gene: TRBJ2-1; V gene: TRBV14; D gene: TRBD1; CDR3 DNA: TGTGCCAGCAGCCGCAGGGGGAACTCCTACAATGAGCAGTTCTTC; CDR3 protein: CASSRRGNSYNEQFF
clone size: few; J gene: TRBJ2-2; V gene: TRBV7-9; D gene: NA; CDR3 DNA: TGTGCCAGCAGCTCTAAACTGGGGGGGGCCAACGGGGAGCTGTTTTTT; CDR3 protein: CASSSKLGGANGELFF
clone size: many; J gene: TRBJ1-3; V gene: TRBV6-5; D gene: NA; CDR3 DNA: TGTGCCAGCAGGGCCTCTGGAAACACCATATATTTT; CDR3 protein: CASRASGNTIYF
clone size: few; J gene: TRBJ2-1; V gene: TRBV11-2; D gene: TRBD1; CDR3 DNA: TGTGCCAGCAGCTCATACCGGGACAGGTCCTACAATGAGCAGTTCTTC; CDR3 protein: CASSSYRDRSYNEQFF
clone size: many; J gene: TRBJ1-5; V gene: TRBV2; D gene: NA; CDR3 DNA: TGTGCCAGCTGCAGGGGCAATCAGCCCCAGCATTTT; CDR3 protein: CASCRGNQPQHF
clone size: many; J gene: TRBJ2-2; V gene: TRBV5-1; D gene: NA; CDR3 DNA: TGCGCCAGCAGCTTATCAGGGGCGGTTTTCACCGGGGAGCTGTTTTTT; CDR3 protein: CASSLSGAVFTGELFF
clone size: many; J gene: TRBJ2-4; V gene: TRBV11-2; D gene: NA; CDR3 DNA: TGTGCCAGCAGCTTCCCAATCGGAGGGGCAGGGTTAACCAAAAACATTCAGTACTTC; CDR3 protein: CASSFPIGGAGLTKNIQYF
clone size: many; J gene: TRBJ1-4; V gene: TRBV27; D gene: NA; CDR3 DNA: TGTGCCAGCAGTTTACGTCCGCAGGGGTCCGAAAAACTGTTTTTT; CDR3 protein: CASSLRPQGSEKLFF
clone size: many; J gene: TRBJ2-7; V gene: TRBV5-1; D gene: TRBD2; CDR3 DNA: TGCGCCAGCAGATTTGGCAGCGGGGCCGAGCAGTACTTC; CDR3 protein: CASRFGSGAEQYF
clone size: NA; J gene: TRBJ2-5; V gene: TRBV19; D gene: NA; CDR3 DNA: TGTGCCAGTAGTATCAGGGAGGGGGTGGAGACCCAGTACTTC; CDR3 protein: CASSIREGVETQYF
clone size: many; J gene: TRBJ2-7; V gene: TRBV27; D gene: TRBD1; CDR3 DNA: TGTGCCAGCAGTCACTGGGACAGGGAAGAGCAGTACTTC; CDR3 protein: CASSHWDREEQYF
clone size: NA; J gene: TRBJ1-2; V gene: TRBV5-4; D gene: TRBD1; CDR3 DNA: TGTGCCAGCAGCTTGGCGGTGGAGGGGGCAGGCTACACCTTC; CDR3 protein: CASSLAVEGAGYTF
clone size: NA; J gene: TRBJ2-2; V gene: TRBV30; D gene: NA; CDR3 DNA: TGTGCCTGGAGTGTACGAGTAGACGTTCGGAGCACCGGGGAGCTGTTTTTT; CDR3 protein: CAWSVRVDVRSTGELFF
clone size: many; J gene: TRBJ2-1; V gene: TRBV19; D gene: TRBD1; CDR3 DNA: TGTGCCAGTAGTATTCGGGACAGCACCAACAATGAGCAGTTCTTC; CDR3 protein: CASSIRDSTNNEQFF
clone size: many; J gene: TRBJ2-5; V gene: TRBV7-3; D gene: NA; CDR3 DNA: TGTGCCAGCAGCTCGGGGACTGGAGAGACCCAGTACTTC; CDR3 protein: CASSSGTGETQYF
clone size: many; J gene: TRBJ1-6; V gene: TRBV6-4; D gene: NA; CDR3 DNA: TGTGCCAGCAGTCTCGGGGGTTCACCCCTCCACTTT; CDR3 protein: CASSLGGSPLHF
clone size: many; J gene: TRBJ2-7; V gene: TRBV4-2; D gene: TRBD2; CDR3 DNA: TGTGCCAGCAGCTTCTTCGGGACTAGCGGGAGTGGCGAGCAGTACTTC; CDR3 protein: CASSFFGTSGSGEQYF
clone size: many; J gene: TRBJ2-6; V gene: TRBV7-6; D gene: NA; CDR3 DNA: TGTGCCAGCAGCTTAGAAGCCTCTGGGGCCAACGTCCTGACTTTC; CDR3 protein: CASSLEASGANVLTF
clone size: many; J gene: TRBJ2-3; V gene: TRBV4-1; D gene: NA; CDR3 DNA: TGCGCCAGCAGCCAAGAGGCTTCGCAGGGTACGCAGTATTTT; CDR3 protein: CASSQEASQGTQYF
clone size: many; J gene: TRBJ2-1; V gene: TRBV19; D gene: TRBD1; CDR3 DNA: TGTGCCAGTAGTATAGGACAGGGCTCCTACAATGAGCAGTTCTTC; CDR3 protein: CASSIGQGSYNEQFF
clone size: many; J gene: TRBJ2-2; V gene: TRBV27; D gene: NA; CDR3 DNA: TGTGCCAGCCGCGGGCTTGGGGAGCTGTTTTTT; CDR3 protein: CASRGLGELFF
clone size: many; J gene: TRBJ1-4; V gene: TRBV25-1; D gene: NA; CDR3 DNA: TGTGCCAGCAGTCAAGGACAAGATGAAAAACTGTTTTTT; CDR3 protein: CASSQGQDEKLFF
clone size: many; J gene: TRBJ2-3; V gene: TRBV19; D gene: NA; CDR3 DNA: TGTGCCGGTAAACTTGGAGATACGCAGTATTTT; CDR3 protein: CAGKLGDTQYF
clone size: many; J gene: TRBJ1-3; V gene: TRBV18; D gene: NA; CDR3 DNA: TGTGCCAGCTCACCACAGTTTCCGGACAGCTCTGGAAACACCATATATTTT; CDR3 protein: CASSPQFPDSSGNTIYF
clone size: few; J gene: TRBJ2-7; V gene: TRBV29-1; D gene: TRBD1; CDR3 DNA: TGCAGCGTTGAAGACGGGGACAGGCTCAACTACGAGCAGTACTTC; CDR3 protein: CSVEDGDRLNYEQYF
clone size: many; J gene: TRBJ2-5; V gene: TRBV5-1; D gene: TRBD2; CDR3 DNA: TGCGCCAGCAGCTTAGCGGGAGTCCAAGAGACCCAGTACTTC; CDR3 protein: CASSLAGVQETQYF